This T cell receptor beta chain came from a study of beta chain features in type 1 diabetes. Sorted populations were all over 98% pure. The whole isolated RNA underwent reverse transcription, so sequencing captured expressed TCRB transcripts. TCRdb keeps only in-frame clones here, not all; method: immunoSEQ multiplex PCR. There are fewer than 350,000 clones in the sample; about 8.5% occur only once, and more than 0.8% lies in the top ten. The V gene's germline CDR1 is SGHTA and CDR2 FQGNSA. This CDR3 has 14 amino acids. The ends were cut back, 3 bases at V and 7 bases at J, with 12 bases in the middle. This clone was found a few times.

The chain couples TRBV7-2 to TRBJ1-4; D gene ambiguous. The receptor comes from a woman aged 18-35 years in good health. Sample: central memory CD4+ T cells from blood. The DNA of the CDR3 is TGTGCCAGCAGCTTTGTCCCCATCAGTGAAAAACTGTTTTTT. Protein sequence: CASSFVPISEKLFF.